These 30 T cell receptor beta chains came from one sample sequenced in a study of glioma-infiltrating T cells. The iRepertoire nested amplicon-rescue multiplex PCR amplified TCR alpha and beta CDR3s from RNA. TCRdb fed the multiplex PCR reads into MiXCR, producing one record per CDR3 protein. The profile shows 100,000 to 150,000 distinct CDR3 sequences, roughly 24% of them singletons. The source material was glioma tissue, nonneoplastic brain tissue, or PBMCs (not recorded which). These TCRs come from a human donor with low-grade glioma or glioblastoma, undergoing nonglioma brain surgery, or in good health (not recorded which).

Comments on this clonotype: One junction end does not reproduce the germline sequence, and a read error may be involved. The chain uses TRBV19 and TRBJ2-1; 9 nucleotides align to TRBD2. Germline V gene data show CDR1 as LNHDA and CDR2 as SQIVND (reference sequence). CDR3 length: 16 residues. CDR3 region: CASRSSLAGNVNEELF. The CDR3 nucleotides are TGTGCCAGTAGATCTTCGCTAGCGGGAAATGTCAATGAAGAGCTCTTC.

This clonotype appeared many times. The rearrangement links TRBV28 to TRBJ2-7; either TRBD1 or TRBD2 may fit D (5 bases each). V dropped 5 bases and J dropped 2 bases, with 19 bases sitting between them. Per the germline V gene, CDR1 is MDHEN and CDR2 is SYDVKM. The CDR3 runs 16 residues. This CDR3 is CASSTPRGRGTYEQYF. For the CDR3, the DNA is TGTGCCAGCAGTACCCCACGGGGACGGGGTACCTACGAGCAGTACTTC.

Regarding this clonotype: Just one base apart from a much larger clone, this may be a read error. As the CDR3 is not closed by the conserved phenylalanine or tryptophan, this likely results from a read error. The V and J genes are TRBV4-1 and TRBJ2-5, with D perhaps assigned TRBD1 or TRBD2 (5 bases each). V was shortened by 4 bases and J by 5 bases, with 20 bases between the two germline ends. CDR1 is MGHRA and CDR2 is YSYEKL in the germline V gene. The CDR3 consists of 16 residues. For the CDR3, the DNA is TGCGCCAGCAGCCGCGCAGGGACGGATCGGGCGGAGACCCAGTACTCC. It translates to CASSRAGTDRAETQYS.

This clonotype was found many times. The chain recombines TRBV7-8 with TRBJ2-5; 8 positions agree with TRBD2. V shed 5 bases and J 7 bases; nucleotides not matched to a gene: 9. Germline-derived CDR1 and CDR2 are SGHVS and FQNEAQ. This CDR3 is built from 14 residues. CDR3 in amino acids: CASSPTGGEGTQYF. CDR3 DNA: TGTGCCAGCAGCCCTACCGGGGGGGAAGGGACCCAGTACTTC.

Worth noting for this clonotype: At one boundary the junction diverges from the germline segment, which might be a read error. CDR3 in amino acids: CARWKITRNTEDFF. The CDR3 nucleotides read TGTGCCAGATGGAAAATTACCAGGAACACTGAAGATTTCTTT. This rearrangement joins TRBV27 to TRBJ1-1; D not certain. CDR1 is MNHEY, CDR2 SMNVEV, per germline (reference sequence). CDR3 length: 14 residues.

In this sample, this clonotype turned up a few times. A read error may explain this, as a much larger clone is one base away. The gene calls are TRBV6-2 or TRBV6-3 and TRBJ2-3, with TRBD2 as a possible D gene (5 bases). The CDR3 consists of 15 residues. The germline CDR1 and CDR2 sequences are MNHEY and SVGEGT. The CDR3 is CTSSPLRTYTDTQYF. The CDR3 bases are TGTACCAGCAGTCCGCTTCGGACTTACACAGATACGCAGTATTTT.

Many counts were recorded for this clonotype. V and J are TRBV19 and TRBJ2-3; tentative D call: TRBD2 (5 bases). The ends were cut back, 5 bases at V and 10 bases at J, with 16 bases in the middle. This CDR3 has 13 amino acids. CDR1 LNHDA and CDR2 SQIVND come from the germline V gene (reference sequence). This CDR3 reads CASSDEDWTPQYF. DNA for the CDR3: TGTGCCAGTAGTGACGAAGACTGGACTCCGCAGTATTTT.

This clonotype was detected only a few times. A much more abundant neighbour one base away suggests this may be a read error. This rearrangement joins TRBV12-3 or TRBV12-4 to TRBJ2-7; possibly TRBD2 for D (6 bases). The CDR3 contains 14 residues. CDR3 amino acids: CSSTVAGSRYEQYF. For the CDR3, the DNA is TGTTCCAGCACCGTCGCGGGGTCCCGATACGAGCAGTACTTC.

This clonotype was detected many times. The V call is TRBV27, the J call TRBJ2-7; D is possibly TRBD1 (5 bases). The germline V gene has CDR1 MNHEY and CDR2 SMNVEV (reference sequence). Trimming stripped 6 bases from V and 5 bases from J, with 17 bases between. The CDR3 sequence is 14 residues long. This chain's CDR3 is CASSPGLKVNEQYF. Here the CDR3 DNA reads TGTGCCAGCAGCCCAGGGTTGAAAGTAAACGAGCAGTACTTC.

This clonotype was detected many times. The chain links TRBV4-1 to TRBJ2-3; D tentatively reads TRBD1 or TRBD2 (5 bases each). The germline gives CDR1 MGHRA, CDR2 YSYEKL. The CDR3 sequence is 14 residues long. V lost 5 bases to trimming and J lost 5 bases, with 14 bases between them. CDR3 loop: CASSGDQGRDTQYF. The CDR3 DNA reads TGCGCCAGCAGCGGGGACCAGGGCAGAGATACGCAGTATTTT.

This clonotype was recorded at least ten times. The CDR3 DNA follows: TGTGCCAGCAGCTCTAGCGTGCTCTCCTACGAGCAGTACTTC. Its protein product is CASSSSVLSYEQYF. V gene TRBV5-4 combines with J gene TRBJ2-7; possible D gene TRBD2, 6 bases. Trimming took 3 bases from V and 0 from J, leaving 10 bases between them. In germline, CDR1 is SGHNT, CDR2 YYREEE (reference sequence). CDR3 length: 14 residues. Filled out from reference TRBV5-4 and TRBJ2-7, the complete variable domain reads ETGVTQSPTHLIKTRGQQVTLRCSSQSGHNTVSWYQQALGQGPQFIFQYYREEENGRGNFPPRFSGLQFPNYSSELNVNALELDDSALYLCASSSSVLSYEQYFGPGTRLTVT.

This clonotype was seen at least ten times. The J gene is TRBJ1-6, the V gene TRBV6-2 or TRBV6-3, with 10 bases aligning to TRBD1. The V gene end was trimmed by 5 bases and the J gene end by 8 bases; junction bases not matched to a gene: 3. From germline, CDR1 is MNHEY and CDR2 SVGEGT. There are 14 residues in the CDR3. The chain's CDR3 is CASSMTGGHSPLHF. The CDR3 nucleotides are TGTGCCAGCAGTATGACAGGGGGCCATTCACCCCTCCACTTT.

The CDR3 spells CASSPTDFYEQYF. The CDR3 DNA is TGCGCCAGCAGCCCGACTGACTTCTATGAGCAGTACTTC. The chain uses TRBV5-1 and TRBJ2-7; D is unresolved. V lost 4 bases, J lost 7 bases, and 15 bases lay in between. The CDR3 sequence is 13 residues long. CDR1 and CDR2 from the germline V gene are SGHRS and YFSETQ.

This clonotype was observed a few times. The chain combines TRBV29-1 with TRBJ1-5; perhaps TRBD1 as D (5 bases). The CDR3 is 13 amino acids. Trimming removed 7 bases at V and 3 bases at J, with 13 bases between. Per germline, CDR1 SQVTM and CDR2 ANQGSEA. The CDR3 DNA is TGCAGCGCTACTCAGGGCTACAATCAGCCCCAGCATTTT. Encoded protein: CSATQGYNQPQHF.

This clonotype was seen ten or more times. J is TRBJ2-1 and V is TRBV4-3, with 8 bases identical to TRBD2. There are 15 residues in the CDR3. Looked up from germline, CDR1 is LGHNA and CDR2 is YSLEER. J lost 5 bases, V lost 2 bases, and 5 bases had no gene match. As DNA, the CDR3 is TGCGCCAGCAGCCAAAGTGTTAGCGGGAACAATGAGCAGTTCTTC. Its protein product is CASSQSVSGNNEQFF.

The sample holds many counts of this clonotype. The chain combines TRBV27 with TRBJ2-1, with a weak D call TRBD2 (6 bases). Germline-derived CDR1 and CDR2 are MNHEY and SMNVEV (reference sequence). V was cut by 5 bases and J by 0 bases, with 20 bases left in between. CDR3 length: 18 amino acids. CDR3 amino acids: CASSVGKTRPTSYNEQFF. The CDR3 DNA is TGTGCCAGCAGTGTAGGTAAGACTAGGCCAACCTCCTACAATGAGCAGTTCTTC.

There are many counts of this clonotype. The gene calls are TRBV7-2 and TRBJ2-7; no definite D call. Trimming stripped 1 base from V and 4 bases from J, with 14 bases between. This CDR3 region has 15 residues. Germline CDR1 is SGHTA and CDR2 is FQGNSA. The CDR3 sequence: CASSLDTDRYYEQYF. CDR3 in DNA: TGTGCCAGCAGCTTAGATACGGATAGATATTACGAGCAGTACTTC.

The CDR3 DNA sequence: TGTGCCAGCGGGCAGGGTGGTGGGGCCAACGTCCTGACTTTC. Translation gives CASGQGGGANVLTF. The chain is built from TRBV2 and TRBJ2-6, with D possibly being TRBD1 (5 bases). Deletions cut 8 bases from V and 3 bases from J, with 11 bases between. The CDR3 extends over 14 amino acids. The germline CDR1 and CDR2 sequences are SNHLY and FYNNEI.

For this clonotype: With a much larger clone just one base away, this may be a read error. The rearrangement uses TRBV6-2 or TRBV6-3 and TRBJ2-5; D is ambiguous. Germline V gene lookup returns CDR1 MNHEY and CDR2 SVGEGT. V was pared by 11 bases and J by 5 bases, with 15 bases between. This CDR3 spans 12 amino acids. CDR3 sequence: CAGIYPWETQYF. For the CDR3, the DNA is TGTGCCGGCATTTATCCCTGGGAGACCCAGTACTTC.

This clonotype was observed a handful of times. The chain carries TRBV24-1 and TRBJ1-2; D gene uncertain. The CDR3 totals 15 residues. Trimming left V 3 bases short and J 4 bases short, with 14 bases between. Germline V gives CDR1 KGHDR, CDR2 SFDVKD. The CDR3 protein is CATSDPQLPSYGYTF. In nucleotides, the CDR3 is TGTGCCACCAGTGATCCCCAGCTCCCTAGCTATGGCTACACCTTC.

This clonotype was seen at least ten times. The chain uses TRBV7-2 and TRBJ2-3, with 9 nucleotides matching TRBD2. The junction had 8 bases not matched to a gene; V was cut back by 0 bases and J by 4 bases. This CDR3 spans 17 amino acids. Looked up from germline, CDR1 is SGHTA and CDR2 is FQGNSA. The CDR3 DNA sequence: TGTGCCAGCAGCTTAGCGGGAGCGGGGGGCCCTCCAGATACGCAGTATTTT. This sequence encodes CASSLAGAGGPPDTQYF.

The chain joins TRBV7-3 to TRBJ2-5; possibly TRBD2 for D (6 bases). This CDR3 region has 13 residues. From germline, CDR1 is SGHTA and CDR2 FQGTGA. V was pared by 5 bases and J by 7 bases, with 14 bases between. CDR3 region: CASSRGTDGTQYF. The CDR3 DNA reads TGTGCCAGCAGCCGAGGGACTGATGGGACCCAGTACTTC.

This clonotype was picked up many times. The chain is built from TRBV7-9 and TRBJ2-5; D is perhaps TRBD1 or TRBD2 (5 bases each). Germline V gene sequence: CDR1 SEHNR, CDR2 FQNEAQ (reference sequence). The CDR3 runs 15 residues. The ends were cut back, 5 bases at V and 4 bases at J, with 17 bases in the middle. CDR3 sequence reads: CASSPGTHGRETQYF. In DNA, the CDR3 is TGTGCCAGCAGCCCAGGGACCCACGGACGAGAGACCCAGTACTTC.

This chain connects TRBV7-9 to TRBJ2-7, with D uncertain. The length of the CDR3 is 13 residues. The germline V gene encodes CDR1 SEHNR and CDR2 FQNEAQ (reference sequence). The germline V and J ends were trimmed by 5 bases and 6 bases, with 14 bases remaining between them. The CDR3 loop reads CASSRTDMGEQYF. The CDR3 DNA follows: TGTGCCAGCAGCCGTACCGATATGGGCGAGCAGTACTTC.

As to this clonotype: A much larger clone lies one base from this, so it may be a read error. The CDR3 is CASSGGNSNTGELFF. The CDR3 bases are TGTGCCAGCAGTGGGGGAAACTCGAACACCGGGGAGCTGTTTTTT. The rearrangement uses TRBV2 and TRBJ2-2; no firm D call. Trimming pared 4 bases from V and 0 bases from J, leaving 9 bases between. The CDR3 is made up of 15 amino acids. Germline V gene data show CDR1 as SNHLY and CDR2 as FYNNEI.

On this clonotype: No conserved phenylalanine or tryptophan is present at the end of the CDR3, so a read error is the likely explanation. The genes are TRBV6-2 or TRBV6-3 and TRBJ2-7, with D maybe TRBD2 (5 bases). The CDR3 is 17 residues long. Trimming pared 5 bases from V and 8 bases from J, leaving 28 bases between. The V gene's germline CDR1 is MNHEY and CDR2 SVGEGT. In DNA form, the CDR3 reads TGTGCCAGCAGTATTAGCCTCCGCGCGGTGATCGGGAACAAGCAGTACTCC. Protein sequence: CASSISLRAVIGNKQYS.

This clonotype showed up many times. The rearrangement links TRBV12-3 or TRBV12-4 to TRBJ2-3, with TRBD2 identical over 15 bases. The CDR3 sequence is 16 residues long. The junction had 5 bases not matched to a gene; V was cut back by 5 bases and J by 5 bases. The CDR3 is CASSPGLAGGQDTQYF. In DNA, the CDR3 is TGTGCCAGCAGTCCTGGACTAGCGGGAGGGCAAGATACGCAGTATTTT.

This clonotype was detected many times. CDR3 coding DNA: TGCAGTGCTAGAGATTTTCTAGCGGGAACGTCGAACACCGGGGAGCTGTTTTTT. Translating it yields CSARDFLAGTSNTGELFF. The rearrangement uses TRBV20-1 and TRBJ2-2; 9 bases align to TRBD2. The CDR3 spans 18 residues. V dropped 0 bases and J dropped 0; count of bases not matched to a gene: 8. Germline V gene data show CDR1 as DFQATT and CDR2 as SNEGSKA (reference sequence).

This clonotype was recorded at least ten times. The junction departs from the called germline gene at one end, perhaps through a read error. The chain combines TRBV7-9 with TRBJ1-1; 7 nucleotides agree with TRBD1. The CDR3 has 14 residues. CDR1 is SEHNR and CDR2 is FQNEAQ in the germline V gene (reference sequence). The CDR3 protein is CASSNLRDRFKQAF. The CDR3, as DNA: TGTGCCAGCAGCAATCTTCGGGACAGATTTAAGCAGGCGTTT.

This clonotype was observed a handful of times. The rearrangement links TRBV12-3 or TRBV12-4 to TRBJ2-6, with 9 bases lining up with TRBD1. V lost 5 bases and J lost 0; bases outside the gene matches: 8. The CDR3 loop spans 18 amino acids. The chain's CDR3 is CASSLWGQGISGANVLTF. Written as DNA, the CDR3 is TGTGCCAGCAGTCTCTGGGGACAGGGAATCTCTGGGGCCAACGTCCTGACTTTC.